This T cell receptor (beta chain) was profiled in a study of blood T cell repertoires in COVID-19. In the study overall: T cells, B-cell-depleted T cells, or PBMCs provided the cDNA or gDNA that served as material.

The V end lost 7 bases, the J end lost 7 bases, and 14 bases lay between the germline ends. This CDR3 is 14 amino acids long. In germline, CDR1 is MNHNY, CDR2 SVGAGI (reference sequence). Authors' processing steps: Using reference gene primer amplification, nucleated cell counts were estimated. Repertoires were generated with immunoSEQ multiplex PCR, while TCRdb's copy carries only in-frame clones and drops some. That table furnishes V, J and clone size, whereas the DNA furnished D and trimming. Of fewer than 120,000 clones detected, approximately 90% appear once; the ten largest clones hold less than 4%.

The sample taken for sequencing was peripheral blood. The sequence derives from a woman in her 50s with acute or convalescent COVID-19. The gene calls are TRBV6-6 and TRBJ1-6; D may be TRBD1 (6 bases). The CDR3: CASTPRGGNSPLHF. DNA of the CDR3: TGTGCCAGCACCCCTAGGGGGGGGAATTCACCCCTCCACTTT.